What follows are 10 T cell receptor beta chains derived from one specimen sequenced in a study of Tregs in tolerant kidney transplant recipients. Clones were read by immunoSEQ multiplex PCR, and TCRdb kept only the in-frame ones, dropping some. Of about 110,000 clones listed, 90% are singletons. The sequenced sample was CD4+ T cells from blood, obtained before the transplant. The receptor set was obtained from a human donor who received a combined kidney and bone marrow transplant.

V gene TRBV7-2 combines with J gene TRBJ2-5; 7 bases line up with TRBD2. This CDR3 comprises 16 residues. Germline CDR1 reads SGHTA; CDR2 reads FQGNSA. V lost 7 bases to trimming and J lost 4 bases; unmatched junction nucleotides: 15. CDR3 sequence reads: CASTLTSGRGGETQYF. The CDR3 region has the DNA TGTGCCAGCACCTTGACGTCGGGGCGCGGGGGAGAGACCCAGTACTTC. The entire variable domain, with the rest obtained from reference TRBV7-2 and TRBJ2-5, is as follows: GAGVSQSPSNKVTEKGKDVELRCDPISGHTALYWYRQSLGQGLEFLIYFQGNSAPDKSGLPSDRFSAERTGGSVSTLTIQRTQQEDSAVYLCASTLTSGRGGETQYFGPGTRLLVL.

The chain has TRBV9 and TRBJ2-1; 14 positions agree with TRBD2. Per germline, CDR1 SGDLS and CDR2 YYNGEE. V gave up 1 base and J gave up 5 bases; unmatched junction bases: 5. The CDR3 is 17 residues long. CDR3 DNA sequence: TGTGCCAGCAGCGTACGAAAGACTAGCGGGAGGGACAATGAGCAGTTCTTC. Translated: CASSVRKTSGRDNEQFF. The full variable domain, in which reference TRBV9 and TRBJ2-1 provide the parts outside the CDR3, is DSGVTQTPKHLITATGQRVTLRCSPRSGDLSVYWYQQSLDQGLQFLIQYYNGEERAKGNILERFSAQQFPDLHSELNLSSLELGDSALYFCASSVRKTSGRDNEQFFGPGTRLTVL.

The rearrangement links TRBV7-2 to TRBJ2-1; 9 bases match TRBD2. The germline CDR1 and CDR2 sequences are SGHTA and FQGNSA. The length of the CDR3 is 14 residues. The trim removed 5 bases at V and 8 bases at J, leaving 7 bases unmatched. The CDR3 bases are TGTGCCAGCAGCCCACGGGGCGGGAGGGATGAGCAGTTCTTC. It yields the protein CASSPRGGRDEQFF.

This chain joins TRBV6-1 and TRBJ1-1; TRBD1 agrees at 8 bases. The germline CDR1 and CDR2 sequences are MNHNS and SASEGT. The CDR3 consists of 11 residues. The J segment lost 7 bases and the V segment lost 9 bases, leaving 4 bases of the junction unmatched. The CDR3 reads CASDRGFEAFF. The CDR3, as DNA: TGTGCCAGTGACAGGGGATTTGAAGCTTTCTTT.

CDR3: CASSLQPTGAGDTQYF. Here the CDR3 DNA reads TGCGCCAGCAGCTTGCAACCGACAGGGGCGGGAGATACGCAGTATTTT. The chain joins TRBV5-1 to TRBJ2-3; 8 bases are a match to TRBD1. Germline V gene sequence: CDR1 SGHRS, CDR2 YFSETQ. The junction had 9 bases not matched to a gene; V was cut back by 1 base and J by 5 bases. There are 16 residues in the CDR3.

CDR3 sequence (DNA): TGTGCCAGCAGCTTTGGAGGGAATCAGCCCCAGCATTTT. The encoded protein is CASSFGGNQPQHF. This chain uses TRBV7-2 with TRBJ1-5; no reliable D call. Trimming left V 3 bases short and J 4 bases short, with 7 bases between. Germline CDR1 SGHTA, CDR2 FQGNSA. The CDR3 is 13 residues long.

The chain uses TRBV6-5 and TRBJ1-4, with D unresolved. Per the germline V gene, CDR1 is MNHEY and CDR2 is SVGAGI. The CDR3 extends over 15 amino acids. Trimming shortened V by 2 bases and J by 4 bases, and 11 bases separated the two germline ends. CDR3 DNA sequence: TGTGCCAGCAGTTACCACGGACGGGATAATGAAAAACTGTTTTTT. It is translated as CASSYHGRDNEKLFF.

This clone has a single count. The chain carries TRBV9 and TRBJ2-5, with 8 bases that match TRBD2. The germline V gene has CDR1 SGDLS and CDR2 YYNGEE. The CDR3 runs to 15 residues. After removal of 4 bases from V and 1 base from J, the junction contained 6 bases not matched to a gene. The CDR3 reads CASSPFSGVQETQYF. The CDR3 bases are TGTGCCAGCAGCCCGTTTAGCGGGGTCCAAGAGACCCAGTACTTC.

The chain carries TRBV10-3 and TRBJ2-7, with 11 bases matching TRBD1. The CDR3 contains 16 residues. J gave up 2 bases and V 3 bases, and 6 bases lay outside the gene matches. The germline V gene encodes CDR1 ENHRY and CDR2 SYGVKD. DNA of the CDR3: TGTGCCATCAGTGACCGCGTGGGACAGGGGGCCTACGAGCAGTACTTC. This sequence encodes CAISDRVGQGAYEQYF.

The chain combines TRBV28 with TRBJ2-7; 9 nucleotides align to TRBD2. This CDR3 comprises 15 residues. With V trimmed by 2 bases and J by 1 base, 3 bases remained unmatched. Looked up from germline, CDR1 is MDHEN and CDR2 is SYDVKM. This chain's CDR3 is CASSLTSGYSYEQYF. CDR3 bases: TGTGCCAGCAGTTTAACTAGCGGGTATTCCTACGAGCAGTACTTC.